Below, 30 T cell receptor beta chains from the same sample are listed, as sequenced in a study of blood T cell repertoires in COVID-19. The data were produced by immunoSEQ multiplex PCR, yet TCRdb's version contains in-frame clones alone and is incomplete. The sample lists around 320,000 clones, roughly 89% seen once, with 2.5% to 3% in the top ten. Sequencing input: PBMCs or T cells enriched from blood (not recorded which). The receptor source for this set is a woman in her 50s who had been exposed to COVID-19.

J is TRBJ2-7 and V is TRBV28, with D possibly TRBD1 on 5 matching bases. V dropped 7 bases and J dropped 7 bases, with 14 bases sitting between them. Germline values: CDR1 MDHEN, CDR2 SYDVKM. CDR3 length: 12 residues. Written as DNA, the CDR3 is TGTGCCAGCACCTTAGGGGATTGGGAGCAGTACTTC. It specifies CASTLGDWEQYF.

The V gene is TRBV6-5, the J gene TRBJ2-2; 7 bases map to TRBD1. CDR3 size: 12 residues. Per the germline V gene, CDR1 is MNHEY and CDR2 is SVGAGI. V shed 6 bases, J shed 6 bases, and the junction held 1 base outside the gene matches. The CDR3 protein is CASRQGAGELFF. CDR3 bases: TGTGCCAGCAGGCAGGGGGCCGGGGAGCTGTTTTTT.

This chain links TRBV5-1 with TRBJ2-1; the match to TRBD2 covers 11 bases. The ends lost 0 bases at V and 9 bases at J; junction bases unmatched: 8. There are 16 residues in the CDR3. Looked up from germline, CDR1 is SGHRS and CDR2 is YFSETQ. For the CDR3, the DNA is TGCGCCAGCAGCTTGGCCTTAGCGGGGGGGCCGGGTGAGCAGTTCTTC. Protein: CASSLALAGGPGEQFF. Full variable domain (outside the CDR3, taken from reference TRBV5-1 and TRBJ2-1): KAGVTQTPRYLIKTRGQQVTLSCSPISGHRSVSWYQQTPGQGLQFLFEYFSETQRNKGNFPGRFSGRQFSNSRSEMNVSTLELGDSALYLCASSLALAGGPGEQFFGPGTRLTVL.

The V call is TRBV7-9, the J call TRBJ2-2; D remains ambiguous. Germline lookup yields CDR1 SEHNR and CDR2 FQNEAQ (reference sequence). Trimming cost V 5 bases and J 6 bases, with 10 bases left between them. The CDR3 loop spans 13 amino acids. The CDR3 sequence is CASSPTAAGELFF. CDR3 nucleotide sequence: TGTGCCAGCAGCCCCACCGCGGCCGGGGAGCTGTTTTTT.

The J gene is TRBJ1-4, the V gene TRBV19, with a weak D call TRBD1 (5 bases). The CDR3 runs 12 residues. Trimming left V 7 bases short and J 6 bases short, with 9 bases between. Germline V gives CDR1 LNHDA, CDR2 SQIVND (reference sequence). The CDR3 here is CASKGRYEKLFF. Written as DNA, the CDR3 is TGTGCCAGTAAGGGGCGTTATGAAAAACTGTTTTTT.

Remarks on this clone: The sample contains more than one DNA sequence encoding this CDR3. The chain joins TRBV28 to TRBJ1-2; TRBD1 matches 9 bases. Trimming at V came to 2 bases and at J to 0 bases, leaving 1 base not matched to a gene. The CDR3 covers 15 residues. Germline loops: CDR1 MDHEN, CDR2 SYDVKM. The CDR3 loop is CASSLRTGANYGYTF. The CDR3 nucleotides read TGTGCCAGCAGTTTACGGACAGGGGCTAACTATGGCTACACCTTC.

CDR3 coding DNA: TGTGCCAGCAGCCATCGTACTAGCGGCACAGATACGCAGTATTTT. This translates into CASSHRTSGTDTQYF. The chain links TRBV28 to TRBJ2-3; TRBD2 aligns across 7 bases. Germline V gives CDR1 MDHEN, CDR2 SYDVKM. This CDR3 is 15 amino acids long. Germline trimming cut 6 bases from V and 1 base from J; bases unmatched to any gene: 7.

The CDR3 here is CASSPLRFPYEQYF. Here the CDR3 DNA reads TGTGCCAGCAGCCCTCTCCGTTTCCCCTACGAGCAGTACTTC. V is TRBV7-9 and J is TRBJ2-7; no firm D call. The CDR3 contains 14 residues. V was clipped by 5 bases and J by 2 bases, with 13 bases between them. Germline lookup yields CDR1 SEHNR and CDR2 FQNEAQ (reference sequence).

The chain couples TRBV29-1 to TRBJ1-1, with a tentative D call TRBD1 (5 bases). CDR3 size: 13 residues. Trimming removed 3 bases from V and 3 bases from J, with 11 bases in between. Germline CDR1 and CDR2: SQVTM and ANQGSEA. CDR3 bases: TGCAGCGTTGATCTTCCGGGGGACACTGAAGCTTTCTTT. It is translated as CSVDLPGDTEAFF.

This CDR3 reads CATSDSPTGAHGYTF. Here the CDR3 DNA reads TGTGCCACCAGTGATTCCCCTACAGGGGCGCATGGCTACACCTTC. The rearrangement uses TRBV24-1 and TRBJ1-2; TRBD1 matches 7 bases. In germline, CDR1 is KGHDR, CDR2 SFDVKD. This CDR3 has 15 residues. J lost 6 bases, V lost 2 bases, and 8 bases had no gene match.

The chain combines TRBV2 with TRBJ2-7; 10 nucleotides agree with TRBD1. The CDR3 covers 13 residues. The germline V gene encodes CDR1 SNHLY and CDR2 FYNNEI. The V segment lost 5 bases and the J segment 4 bases; nucleotides outside the gene matches: 2. The DNA of the CDR3 is TGTGCCAGCAGTCGGACAGGGGGTTACGAGCAGTACTTC. It encodes CASSRTGGYEQYF.

The rearrangement links TRBV6-5 to TRBJ1-5, with a weak D call TRBD1 (6 bases). Germline V gives CDR1 MNHEY, CDR2 SVGAGI. CDR3 length equals 14 residues. V lost 8 bases and J 2 bases, leaving 13 bases between the germline ends. The CDR3 region is CASLTGQGNQPQHF. As DNA, the CDR3 is TGTGCCAGCCTGACAGGCCAAGGCAATCAGCCCCAGCATTTT.

The DNA of the CDR3 is TGCGCCAGCAGCTTGTGGGGGGTGAAGGGAGAGACCCAGTACTTC. This translates into CASSLWGVKGETQYF. The rearrangement links TRBV5-1 to TRBJ2-5; D is perhaps TRBD2 (6 bases). Between the trimmed V and J ends, which lost 1 base and 4 bases, there was a span of 14 bases. The CDR3 totals 15 residues. Germline CDR1 is SGHRS and CDR2 is YFSETQ.

The chain has TRBV6-5 and TRBJ2-7, with TRBD2 matching over 11 bases. The germline V gene has CDR1 MNHEY and CDR2 SVGAGI. The CDR3 runs 14 residues. The junction had 5 bases not matched to a gene; V was cut back by 6 bases and J by 4 bases. The CDR3: CASRSSGGRYEQYF. CDR3 coding DNA: TGTGCCAGCAGGTCTAGCGGGGGGAGGTACGAGCAGTACTTC.

This clone was observed at least ten times. This sequence joins TRBV3-1 (or the pseudogene TRBV3-2) and TRBJ2-3; D gene ambiguous. V lost 5 bases and J lost 0, with 9 bases in between. There are 14 residues in the CDR3. The germline gives CDR1 LGHDT, CDR2 YNNKEL (reference sequence). CDR3 nucleotide sequence: TGTGCCAGCAGCGCTGGCTCCAGCACAGATACGCAGTATTTT. It is translated as CASSAGSSTDTQYF.

The V gene is TRBV28, the J gene TRBJ1-2; TRBD1 aligns across 8 bases. The CDR3 spans 16 residues. Germline loops: CDR1 MDHEN, CDR2 SYDVKM. V lost 2 bases to trimming and J lost 1 base; unmatched junction nucleotides: 6. In nucleotides, the CDR3 is TGTGCCAGCAGTTTAATACAGGGGGTATTTAACTATGGCTACACCTTC. Amino acid sequence: CASSLIQGVFNYGYTF.

CDR3 loop: CASSFELTYEQYF. As DNA, the CDR3 is TGTGCCAGCAGCTTTGAGTTGACCTACGAGCAGTACTTC. The rearrangement joins TRBV7-2 to TRBJ2-7; the D is unclear. Trimming left V 3 bases short and J 2 bases short, with 8 bases between. The germline V gene has CDR1 SGHTA and CDR2 FQGNSA. The CDR3 contains 13 residues.

The chain combines TRBV27 with TRBJ2-7; 9 positions agree with TRBD2. CDR1 is MNHEY and CDR2 is SMNVEV in the germline V gene (reference sequence). V dropped 5 bases and J dropped 2; count of bases not matched to a gene: 7. This CDR3 has 15 amino acids. Written as DNA, the CDR3 is TGTGCCAGCAGTATGAGCGGGGGGACCCCCTACGAGCAGTACTTC. Its translation: CASSMSGGTPYEQYF.

As regards this clone: This specimen includes other DNA sequences encoding the same CDR3. The rearrangement links TRBV6-5 to TRBJ1-6; 7 bases are shared with TRBD1. V trimming: 5 bases; J trimming: 5 bases; junction bases outside the gene matches: 3. CDR1 is MNHEY, CDR2 SVGAGI, per germline. The CDR3 covers 14 residues. The CDR3 loop reads CASSLTGDNSPLHF. The CDR3 coding sequence is TGTGCCAGCAGTCTAACAGGGGATAATTCACCCCTCCACTTT.

The rearrangement uses TRBV6-5 and TRBJ1-2; D call uncertain. The CDR3 extends over 13 amino acids. CDR1 and CDR2 from the germline V gene are MNHEY and SVGAGI. V was pared by 8 bases and J by 6 bases, with 16 bases between. CDR3 residues: CASASYSIDGYTF. The CDR3, as DNA: TGTGCCAGCGCCTCTTACTCAATCGATGGCTACACCTTC.

In DNA form, the CDR3 reads TGTGCCAGCAGCTTAGGCCAGGGGGCTGCTAATGAAAAACTGTTTTTT. Amino acids: CASSLGQGAANEKLFF. The J gene is TRBJ1-4, the V gene TRBV11-3; TRBD1 aligns across 8 bases. This CDR3 has 16 amino acids. J lost 3 bases, V lost 1 base, and 4 bases had no gene match. The germline CDR1 and CDR2 sequences are SGHNT and YENEEA.

V and J are TRBV12-3 or TRBV12-4 and TRBJ1-3; no reliable D call. Trimming shortened V by 11 bases and J by 7 bases, and 12 bases separated the two germline ends. CDR3 size: 11 residues. As DNA, the CDR3 is TGTGCCGGCGGGGTGGGGAACACCATATATTTT. Protein sequence: CAGGVGNTIYF.

Written as DNA, the CDR3 is TGTGCCAGTAGTATTTTTCCGCAGACAGGGGTCGGCTACACCTTC. Residues: CASSIFPQTGVGYTF. The genes are TRBV19 and TRBJ1-2; 8 nucleotides agree with TRBD1. CDR1 and CDR2 from the germline V gene are LNHDA and SQIVND (reference sequence). V was clipped by 3 bases and J by 8 bases; unmatched bases: 11. The CDR3 totals 15 residues.

This chain uses TRBV21-1 with TRBJ1-1. TRBV21-1 is a pseudogene. The CDR3 loop spans 12 amino acids. The CDR3 region is CASSKSLLGAFF. The CDR3 coding sequence is TGTGCCAGCAGCAAGTCACTCCTCGGAGCTTTCTTT.

This clone came up once. This rearrangement joins TRBV5-1 to TRBJ2-4, with TRBD1 matching 11 bases. This CDR3 contains 14 residues. The germline V gene encodes CDR1 SGHRS and CDR2 YFSETQ. The trim removed 4 bases at V and 6 bases at J, leaving 3 bases unmatched. The CDR3 sequence: CASSPDRGPNIQYF. Here the CDR3 DNA reads TGCGCCAGCAGCCCGGACAGGGGGCCAAACATTCAGTACTTC.

The chain couples TRBV5-4 to TRBJ2-7; 7 nucleotides align to TRBD1. In germline, CDR1 is SGHNT, CDR2 YYREEE (reference sequence). The CDR3 is 15 residues long. The V and J ends lost 3 bases and 5 bases, in that order; junction bases with no gene match: 11. The chain's CDR3 is CASSSSGNRGHEQYF. CDR3 nucleotides: TGTGCCAGCAGCTCGTCCGGGAACAGGGGCCACGAGCAGTACTTC.

V gene TRBV2 combines with J gene TRBJ2-1; no firm D call. This CDR3 contains 15 residues. Between the trimmed V and J ends, which lost 4 bases and 1 base, there was a span of 11 bases. Germline V gives CDR1 SNHLY, CDR2 FYNNEI. Here the CDR3 DNA reads TGTGCCAGCAGTGTTGGTCTCCAGTCCTACAATGAGCAGTTCTTC. Its protein is CASSVGLQSYNEQFF.

This sequence joins TRBV7-6 and TRBJ2-2, with D maybe TRBD1 (6 bases). The CDR3 spans 15 residues. With 4 bases removed from V and 4 bases from J, the gap between germline ends came to 13 bases. The germline V gene has CDR1 SGHVS and CDR2 FNYEAQ. CDR3 sequence (DNA): TGTGCCAGCAGCTGGGTAGGGGGTGGCACCGGGGAGCTGTTTTTT. This encodes CASSWVGGGTGELFF.

The chain employs TRBV6-5 and TRBJ2-7, with 9 nucleotides matching TRBD1. The junction had 4 bases not matched to a gene; V was cut back by 4 bases and J by 3 bases. Germline V gene lookup returns CDR1 MNHEY and CDR2 SVGAGI. This CDR3 spans 14 amino acids. CDR3 coding DNA: TGTGCCAGCAGTTTCGGACAGGGGTACTACGAGCAGTACTTC. Amino acid sequence: CASSFGQGYYEQYF.

This chain links TRBV7-9 with TRBJ2-6; 9 bases match TRBD1. This CDR3 comprises 15 residues. With V trimmed by 5 bases and J by 2 bases, 1 base remained unmatched. CDR1 and CDR2 from the germline V gene are SEHNR and FQNEAQ (reference sequence). In DNA form, the CDR3 reads TGTGCCAGCAGCGGGGACAGGGCTGGGGCCAACGTCCTGACTTTC. Amino acids: CASSGDRAGANVLTF.